The 13 T cell receptor beta chains below all came from one sample that was sequenced in a study of PD-L1 blockade in urothelial cancer. Clones were read by immunoSEQ multiplex PCR, and TCRdb kept only the in-frame ones, dropping some. The data hold about 50,000 clones, with about 85% observed a single time. Sequenced material: PBMCs, taken around atezolizumab (anti-PD-L1) treatment. Receptor source: a man in his 60s with urothelial cancer.

The V gene is TRBV6-4, the J gene TRBJ1-2; 7 nucleotides line up with TRBD1. After removal of 9 bases from V and 6 bases from J, the junction contained 4 bases not matched to a gene. CDR3 length equals 11 residues. The germline V gene encodes CDR1 MRHNA and CDR2 SNTAGT. CDR3 sequence reads: CASSQGDGYTF. The CDR3 nucleotides read TGTGCCAGTAGTCAGGGGGATGGCTACACCTTC.

The chain is built from TRBV5-8 and TRBJ2-6; weak D call: TRBD1 (5 bases). V lost 5 bases, J lost 0 bases, and 9 bases lay in between. This CDR3 contains 15 residues. Germline V gives CDR1 SGHTS, CDR2 YDEGEE. The CDR3 sequence is CASRGPDSGANVLTF. The CDR3 nucleotides read TGTGCCAGCAGGGGGCCCGACTCTGGGGCCAACGTCCTGACTTTC.

The CDR3 DNA sequence: TGCGCCAGCAGCTTGGTGGGGGGAGAAAAACTGTTTTTT. It specifies CASSLVGGEKLFF. The chain is built from TRBV5-1 and TRBJ1-4; maybe TRBD1 (5 bases). The CDR3 runs 13 residues. Trimming cost V 0 bases and J 8 bases, with 8 bases left between them. In germline, CDR1 is SGHRS, CDR2 YFSETQ.

The J gene is TRBJ2-2, the V gene TRBV7-9, with 8 bases lining up with TRBD1. Germline V CDR1 and CDR2: SEHNR, FQNEAQ (reference sequence). Trimming at V came to 6 bases and at J to 1 base, leaving 10 bases not matched to a gene. CDR3 length equals 17 residues. The CDR3 region has the DNA TGTGCCAGCAGACGCTCCGCGGGGACAGGGAACACCGGGGAGCTGTTTTTT. Its translation is CASRRSAGTGNTGELFF.

This clone was seen a few times. The chain has TRBV10-2 and TRBJ1-1; D is uncertain. The V and J ends lost 6 bases and 1 base respectively, with 12 bases between them. The CDR3 spans 14 residues. Germline CDR1 and CDR2: WSHSY and SAAADI. The CDR3 DNA reads TGCGCCAGCAGAGAAGAACAGAGGAACACTGAAGCTTTCTTT. Encoded protein: CASREEQRNTEAFF.

V and J are TRBV6-5 and TRBJ2-6, with TRBD1 as a possible D gene (5 bases). The CDR3 length is 13 residues. V was cut by 7 bases and J by 4 bases, with 8 bases left in between. From germline, CDR1 is MNHEY and CDR2 SVGAGI. The CDR3 coding sequence is TGTGCCAGCAAGGGGATCGGGGCCAACGTCCTGACTTTC. It is translated as CASKGIGANVLTF.

The gene calls are TRBV7-8 and TRBJ1-1, with D possibly TRBD1 on 5 matching bases. This CDR3 has 15 residues. V dropped 7 bases and J dropped 1 base, with 16 bases sitting between them. Germline values: CDR1 SGHVS, CDR2 FQNEAQ. DNA for the CDR3: TGTGCCAGCACCATCGAGCGACAGAGGAACACTGAAGCTTTCTTT. It encodes CASTIERQRNTEAFF. The full variable domain, completed using reference TRBV7-8 and TRBJ1-1, is GAGVSQSPRYKVAKRGQDVALRCDPISGHVSLFWYQQALGQGPEFLTYFQNEAQLDKSGLPSDRFFAERPEGSVSTLKIQRTQQEDSAVYLCASTIERQRNTEAFFGQGTRLTVV.

The chain combines TRBV11-3 with TRBJ2-7; weak D call: TRBD1 (6 bases). Germline assignment: CDR1 SGHNT and CDR2 YENEEA. Trimming shortened V by 0 bases and J by 5 bases, and 11 bases separated the two germline ends. The CDR3 runs to 14 residues. As DNA, the CDR3 is TGTGCCAGCAGCTTAGATGGTACAGGGAACGAGCAGTACTTC. Translated: CASSLDGTGNEQYF.

The V and J genes are TRBV10-3 and TRBJ2-1, with 8 bases aligning to TRBD2. With V trimmed by 2 bases and J by 4 bases, 1 base remained unmatched. The CDR3 runs to 14 residues. The germline CDR1 and CDR2 sequences are ENHRY and SYGVKD. The CDR3 bases are TGTGCCATCAGTGAGAGCGGGAGTTACAATGAGCAGTTCTTC. Encoded protein: CAISESGSYNEQFF.

This chain links TRBV19 with TRBJ1-2; D is perhaps TRBD1 (6 bases). Looked up from germline, CDR1 is LNHDA and CDR2 is SQIVND (reference sequence). CDR3 length equals 13 residues. The germline V and J ends were trimmed by 3 bases and 8 bases, with 13 bases remaining between them. The CDR3 spells CASSIRGRQGYTF. CDR3 DNA sequence: TGTGCCAGTAGTATCAGGGGCCGTCAAGGCTACACCTTC.

The rearrangement uses TRBV12-5 and TRBJ1-1; D might be TRBD1 (6 bases). V lost 6 bases to trimming and J lost 3 bases, with 23 bases between them. Germline CDR1 reads LGHNT; CDR2 reads FRNRAP. The CDR3 sequence is 17 residues long. The CDR3, as DNA: TGTGCTAGTGGATCCCTAGGCAGGGAGGGGGTGTACACTGAAGCTTTCTTT. Translation: CASGSLGREGVYTEAFF.

This chain connects TRBV29-1 to TRBJ1-1, with 12 bases aligning to TRBD1. The germline gives CDR1 SQVTM, CDR2 ANQGSEA. CDR3 length: 13 amino acids. Trimming removed 8 bases from V and 7 bases from J; junction bases left unmatched: 8. CDR3 in DNA: TGCAGCTCCCCCGGGACAGGGGGCGGTGAAGCTTTCTTT. Its translation: CSSPGTGGGEAFF.

The CDR3 sequence is CAWSPLAGGTDTQYF. CDR3 sequence (DNA): TGTGCCTGGAGTCCCCTTGCGGGGGGAACAGATACGCAGTATTTT. The genes are TRBV30 and TRBJ2-3, with 8 bases matching TRBD2. The CDR3 is made up of 15 amino acids. Looked up from germline, CDR1 is GTSNPN and CDR2 is SVGIG (reference sequence). The trim removed 2 bases at V and 3 bases at J, leaving 7 bases unmatched.